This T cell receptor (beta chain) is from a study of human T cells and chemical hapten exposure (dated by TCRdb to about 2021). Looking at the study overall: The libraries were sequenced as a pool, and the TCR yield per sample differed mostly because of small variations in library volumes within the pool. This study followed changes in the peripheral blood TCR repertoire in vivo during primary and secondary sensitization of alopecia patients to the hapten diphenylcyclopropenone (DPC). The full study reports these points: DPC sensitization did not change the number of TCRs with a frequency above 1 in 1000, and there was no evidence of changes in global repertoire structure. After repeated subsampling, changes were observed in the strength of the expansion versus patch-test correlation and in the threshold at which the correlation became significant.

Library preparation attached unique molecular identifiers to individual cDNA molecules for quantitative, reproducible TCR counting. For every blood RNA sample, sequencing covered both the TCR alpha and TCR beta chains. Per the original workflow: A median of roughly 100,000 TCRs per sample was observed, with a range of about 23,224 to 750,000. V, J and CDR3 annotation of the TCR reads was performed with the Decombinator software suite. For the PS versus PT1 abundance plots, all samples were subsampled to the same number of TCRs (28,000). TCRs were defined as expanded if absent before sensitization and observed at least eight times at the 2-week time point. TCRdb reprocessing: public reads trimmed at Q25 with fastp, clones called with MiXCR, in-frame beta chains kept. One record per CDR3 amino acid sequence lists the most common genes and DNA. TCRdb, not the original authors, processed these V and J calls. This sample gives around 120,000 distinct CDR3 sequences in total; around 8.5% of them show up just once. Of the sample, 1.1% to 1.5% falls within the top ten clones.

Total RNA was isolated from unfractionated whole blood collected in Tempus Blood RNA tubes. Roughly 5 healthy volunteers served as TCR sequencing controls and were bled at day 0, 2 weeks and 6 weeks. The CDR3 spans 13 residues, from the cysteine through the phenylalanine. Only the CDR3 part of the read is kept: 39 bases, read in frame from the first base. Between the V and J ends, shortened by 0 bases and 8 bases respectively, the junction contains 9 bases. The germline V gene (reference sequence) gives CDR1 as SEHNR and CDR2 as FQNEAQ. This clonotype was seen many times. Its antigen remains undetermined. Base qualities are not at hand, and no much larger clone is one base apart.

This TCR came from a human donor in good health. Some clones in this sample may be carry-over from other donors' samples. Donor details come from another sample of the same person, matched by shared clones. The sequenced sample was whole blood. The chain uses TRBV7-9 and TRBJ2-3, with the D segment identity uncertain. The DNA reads TGTGCCAGCAGCTTAGCGGCGGAAACTACGCAGTATTTT. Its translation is CASSLAAETTQYF.